This is a list of T cell receptor beta chains from one sample in a study of T cells in localized non-small cell lung cancer. The table came from immunoSEQ multiplex PCR; TCRdb's copy has only in-frame clones and leaves some out. Here the sample spans 1,500 to 2,000 clones, 20% to 30% being singletons. The specimen was normal lung tissue next to the tumor, collected before any cancer treatment. These receptors were obtained from a woman aged 40-69 years with stage I lung adenocarcinoma. CDR3s include the opening cysteine and the closing phenylalanine or tryptophan. D genes are given only for firm matches. For some rows the clone size is stated as once, few or many, or as a class when expanded; others skip it.

j_call	clone_size	v_call	d_call	cdr3_aa	cdr3_nt
TRBJ1-2	.	TRBV6-8	.	CASSRGPNYGYTF	TGTGCCAGCAGCCGCGGGCCCAACTATGGCTACACCTTC
TRBJ2-6	.	TRBV28	.	CASSLFWGPSGANVLTF	TGTGCCAGCAGTTTATTTTGGGGTCCCTCTGGGGCCAACGTCCTGACTTTC
TRBJ1-6	few	TRBV10-3	.	CAISEAQINSPLHF	TGTGCCATCAGTGAGGCCCAGATTAATTCACCCCTCCACTTT
TRBJ1-4	.	TRBV30	.	CAWSVLGGATNEKLFF	TGTGCCTGGAGTGTACTCGGCGGAGCAACTAATGAAAAACTGTTTTTT
TRBJ1-1	few	TRBV19	.	CASSIWEGWNTEAFF	TGTGCCAGTAGTATTTGGGAGGGTTGGAACACTGAAGCTTTCTTT
TRBJ2-2	few	TRBV15	TRBD2	CATTLPTSGGGAGELFF	TGTGCCACCACCCTCCCGACTAGCGGGGGTGGTGCCGGGGAGCTGTTTTTT
TRBJ2-1	few	TRBV6-8	TRBD2	CASSPGLAGGDNEQFF	TGTGCCAGCAGTCCCGGACTAGCGGGAGGAGACAATGAGCAGTTCTTC
TRBJ2-6	.	TRBV28	.	CASSLSGANVLTF	TGTGCCAGCAGTTTGTCTGGGGCCAACGTCCTGACTTTC
TRBJ1-2	few	TRBV6-8	.	CASSPDRRDGYTF	TGTGCCAGCAGCCCAGACAGGCGGGATGGCTACACCTTC
TRBJ1-5	.	TRBV18	.	CASSPQRQPPDQPQHF	TGTGCCAGCTCACCACAGCGCCAGCCCCCAGATCAGCCCCAGCATTTT
TRBJ2-1	once	TRBV29-1	.	CSVGSEQVWGYNEQFF	TGCAGCGTTGGATCTGAACAGGTGTGGGGCTACAATGAGCAGTTCTTC
TRBJ2-7	large	TRBV19	TRBD1	CASSTGTGPYEQYF	TGTGCCAGTAGTACTGGGACAGGGCCCTACGAGCAGTACTTC
TRBJ1-4	few	TRBV28	.	CASSLSSSNEKLFF	TGTGCCAGCAGTCTGAGTTCTTCTAATGAAAAACTGTTTTTT
TRBJ1-4	.	TRBV15	TRBD1	CATGRGQGNEKLFF	TGTGCCACCGGAAGGGGACAGGGCAATGAAAAACTGTTTTTT
TRBJ1-6	few	TRBV9	.	CASTRGNSPLHF	TGTGCCAGCACCAGGGGTAATTCACCCCTCCACTTT
TRBJ2-7	.	TRBV19	.	CASSIAAGALDEQYF	TGTGCCAGTAGTATAGCGGCGGGGGCGCTGGACGAGCAGTACTTC
TRBJ1-1	.	TRBV6-7	.	CASSLNREAFF	TGTGCCAGCAGCCTTAACCGGGAAGCTTTCTTT
TRBJ2-7	.	TRBV10-2	.	CASSDPTSYEQYF	TGCGCCAGCAGTGACCCAACCTCTTACGAGCAGTACTTC
TRBJ2-1	.	TRBV5-1	.	CASSLGTPGYNEQFF	TGCGCCAGCAGCTTGGGGACCCCCGGGTACAATGAGCAGTTCTTC
TRBJ2-1	.	TRBV6-8	.	CATQTGFGYNEQFF	TGTGCCACCCAAACAGGGTTCGGCTACAATGAGCAGTTCTTC
TRBJ1-4	few	TRBV28	.	CASSLVSSQNEKLFF	TGTGCCAGCAGTTTAGTCTCGAGCCAGAATGAAAAACTGTTTTTT
TRBJ1-2	medium-sized	TRBV9	.	CATRVASNYGYTF	TGTGCCACTAGGGTAGCTTCTAACTATGGCTACACCTTC
TRBJ2-7	.	TRBV14	TRBD1	CASSPDRGRDEQYF	TGTGCCAGCAGCCCTGACAGGGGGCGCGACGAGCAGTACTTC
TRBJ2-2	.	TRBV5-1	.	CASSLSTVPGELFF	TGCGCCAGCAGCCTGTCGACCGTTCCCGGGGAGCTGTTTTTT
TRBJ1-5	.	TRBV4-1	.	CASSQDPQGNQPQHF	TGCGCCAGCAGCCAAGACCCCCAGGGTAATCAGCCCCAGCATTTT
TRBJ1-6	few	TRBV12-5	.	CASQTASAYNSPLHF	TGTGCCAGCCAGACAGCTTCAGCCTATAATTCACCCCTCCACTTT
TRBJ1-5	few	TRBV19	.	CVGDRVAANQPQHF	TGTGTAGGGGATAGGGTAGCCGCAAATCAGCCCCAGCATTTT
TRBJ2-4	.	TRBV28	.	CASSLSGVIAKNIQYF	TGTGCCAGCAGTTTGTCAGGGGTTATAGCCAAAAACATTCAGTACTTC
TRBJ1-1	few	TRBV11-3	TRBD1	CASSYRRTGSGEAFF	TGTGCCAGCAGCTACAGGCGGACAGGGTCCGGTGAAGCTTTCTTT
TRBJ2-5	once	TRBV19	.	CASSLRIRETQYF	TGTGCCAGTAGTCTCAGGATTAGGGAGACCCAGTACTTC
TRBJ2-1	medium-sized	TRBV9	.	CASSVKISSYNEQFF	TGTGCCAGCAGCGTCAAAATCAGCTCCTACAATGAGCAGTTCTTC
TRBJ1-5	few	TRBV19	.	CASRTTGGQGGTSNQPQHF	TGTGCCAGTAGGACCACCGGCGGCCAGGGAGGGACTAGCAATCAGCCCCAGCATTTT
TRBJ2-1	medium-sized	TRBV9	.	CASSVVNLANEQFF	TGTGCCAGCAGCGTAGTTAATCTTGCCAATGAGCAGTTCTTC
TRBJ2-5	.	TRBV19	.	CASSYAAEETQYF	TGTGCCAGTAGTTACGCGGCAGAAGAGACCCAGTACTTC
TRBJ1-5	medium-sized	TRBV11-3	.	CASSLYSLSNQPQHF	TGTGCCAGCAGCTTGTATAGCCTGAGCAATCAGCCCCAGCATTTT
TRBJ1-2	few	TRBV30	.	CAWSVSSWGTLYYGYTF	TGTGCCTGGAGTGTATCATCGTGGGGGACCCTCTACTATGGCTACACCTTC
TRBJ1-1	.	TRBV5-1	.	CASSLADRNTEAFF	TGCGCCAGCAGCTTGGCCGACAGGAACACTGAAGCTTTCTTT